The clone carrying this T cell receptor beta chain has only one observation. The data derive from a study of blood T cell repertoires in COVID-19. Clones were read by immunoSEQ multiplex PCR, and TCRdb kept only the in-frame ones, dropping some. The repertoire holds 250,000 to 300,000 clones, with about 85% as singletons. V lost 2 bases to trimming and J lost 1 base, with 9 bases between them. This CDR3 is built from 14 residues. Germline lookup yields CDR1 SGHRS and CDR2 YFSETQ. Sequencing was done on a sample of PBMCs or T cells enriched from blood (not recorded which). This TCR was sampled from a woman aged 45-60 years who had been exposed to COVID-19. The chain links TRBV5-1 to TRBJ2-5; a weak D match, TRBD1 (6 bases). In DNA form, the CDR3 reads TGCGCCAGCAGCTTCCAGGGGAGCCAAGAGACCCAGTACTTC. Protein product: CASSFQGSQETQYF.